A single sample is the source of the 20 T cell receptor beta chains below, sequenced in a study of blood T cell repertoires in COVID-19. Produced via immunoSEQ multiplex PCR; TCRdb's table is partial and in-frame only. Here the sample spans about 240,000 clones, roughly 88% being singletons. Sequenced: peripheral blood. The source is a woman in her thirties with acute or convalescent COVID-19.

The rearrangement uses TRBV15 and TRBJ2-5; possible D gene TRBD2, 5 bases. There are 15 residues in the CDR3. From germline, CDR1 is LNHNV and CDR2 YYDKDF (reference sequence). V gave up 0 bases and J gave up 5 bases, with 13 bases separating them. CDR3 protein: CATSREGNRGETQYF. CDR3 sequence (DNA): TGTGCCACCAGCAGAGAAGGGAACAGAGGGGAGACCCAGTACTTC.

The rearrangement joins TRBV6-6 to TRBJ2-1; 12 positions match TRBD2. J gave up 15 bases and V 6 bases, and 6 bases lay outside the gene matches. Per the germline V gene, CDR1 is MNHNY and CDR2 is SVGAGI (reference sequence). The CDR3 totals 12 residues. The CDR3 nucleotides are TGTGCCAGCAGCTCGACTAGCGGGAGTGCGTTCTTC. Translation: CASSSTSGSAFF.

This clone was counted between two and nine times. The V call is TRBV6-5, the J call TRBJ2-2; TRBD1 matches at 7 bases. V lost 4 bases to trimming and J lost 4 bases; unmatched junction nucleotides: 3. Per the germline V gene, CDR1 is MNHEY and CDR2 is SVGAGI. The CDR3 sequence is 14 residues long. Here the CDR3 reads CASSLGQITGELFF. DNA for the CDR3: TGTGCCAGCAGTTTGGGACAGATCACCGGGGAGCTGTTTTTT.

The CDR3 DNA reads TGTGCCAGCAGCGTCGACAGCGTCTCTAACTATGGCTACACCTTC. Translation gives CASSVDSVSNYGYTF. The chain uses TRBV9 and TRBJ1-2; D possibly corresponds to TRBD1 (5 bases). CDR1 and CDR2 (germline): SGDLS, YYNGEE. This CDR3 contains 15 residues. Between the trimmed V and J ends, which lost 2 bases and 0 bases, there was a span of 11 bases.

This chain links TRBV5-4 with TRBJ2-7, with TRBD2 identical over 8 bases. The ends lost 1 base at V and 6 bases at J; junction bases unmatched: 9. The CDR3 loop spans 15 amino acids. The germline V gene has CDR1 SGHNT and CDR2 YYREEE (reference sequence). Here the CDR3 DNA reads TGTGCCAGCAGCTTGTTTGCGGGAGGAAGAGGCGAGCAGTACTTC. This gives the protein CASSLFAGGRGEQYF.

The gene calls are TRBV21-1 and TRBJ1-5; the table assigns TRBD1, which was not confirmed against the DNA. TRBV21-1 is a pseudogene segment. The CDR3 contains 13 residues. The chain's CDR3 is CARGTGSNQPQHF. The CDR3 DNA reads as TGTGCCAGAGGGACAGGGAGCAATCAGCCCCAGCATTTT.

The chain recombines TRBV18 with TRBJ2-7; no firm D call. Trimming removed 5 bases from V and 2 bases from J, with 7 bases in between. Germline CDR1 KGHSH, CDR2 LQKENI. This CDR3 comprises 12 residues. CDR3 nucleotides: TGTGCCAGCTCAGCTATCCCCTACGAGCAGTACTTC. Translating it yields CASSAIPYEQYF.

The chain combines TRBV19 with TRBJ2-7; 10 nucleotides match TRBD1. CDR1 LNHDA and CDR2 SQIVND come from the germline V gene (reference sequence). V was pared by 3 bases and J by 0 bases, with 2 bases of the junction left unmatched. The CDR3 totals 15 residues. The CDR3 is CASSIRQGASYEQYF. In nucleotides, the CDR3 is TGTGCCAGTAGTATCCGACAGGGGGCCTCCTACGAGCAGTACTTC. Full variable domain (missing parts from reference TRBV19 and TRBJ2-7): DGGITQSPKYLFRKEGQNVTLSCEQNLNHDAMYWYRQDPGQGLRLIYYSQIVNDFQKGDIAEGYSVSREKKESFPLTVTSAQKNPTAFYLCASSIRQGASYEQYFGPGTRLTVT.

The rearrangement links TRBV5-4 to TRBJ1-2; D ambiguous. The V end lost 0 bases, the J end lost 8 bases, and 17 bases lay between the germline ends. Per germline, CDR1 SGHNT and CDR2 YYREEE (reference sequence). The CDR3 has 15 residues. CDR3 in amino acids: CASSLGPGSPRGYTF. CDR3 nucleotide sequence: TGTGCCAGCAGCTTGGGACCCGGCAGTCCCAGGGGCTACACCTTC.

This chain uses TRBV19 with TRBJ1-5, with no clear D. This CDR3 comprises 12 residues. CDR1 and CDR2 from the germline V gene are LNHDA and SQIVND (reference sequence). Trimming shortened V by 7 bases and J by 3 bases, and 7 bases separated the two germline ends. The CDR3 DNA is TGTGCCAGTACCACTCCCAATCAGCCCCAGCATTTT. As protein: CASTTPNQPQHF.

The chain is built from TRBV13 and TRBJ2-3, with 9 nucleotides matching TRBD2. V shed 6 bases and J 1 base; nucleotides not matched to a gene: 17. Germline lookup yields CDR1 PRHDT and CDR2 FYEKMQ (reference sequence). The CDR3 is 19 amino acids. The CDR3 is CASRGGADAGGPGTDTQYF. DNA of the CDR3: TGTGCCAGCAGGGGGGGAGCTGATGCGGGAGGGCCCGGCACAGATACGCAGTATTTT. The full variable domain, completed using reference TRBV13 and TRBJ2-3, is AAGVIQSPRHLIKEKRETATLKCYPIPRHDTVYWYQQGPGQDPQFLISFYEKMQSDKGSIPDRFSAQQFSDYHSELNMSSLELGDSALYFCASRGGADAGGPGTDTQYFGPGTRLTVL.

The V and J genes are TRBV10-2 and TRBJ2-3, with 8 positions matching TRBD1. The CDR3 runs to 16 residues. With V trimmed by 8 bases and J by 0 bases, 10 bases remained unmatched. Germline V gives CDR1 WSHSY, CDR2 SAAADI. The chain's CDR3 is CASLRDRYPSTDTQYF. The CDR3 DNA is TGCGCCAGCCTCAGGGACAGGTACCCTAGCACAGATACGCAGTATTTT.

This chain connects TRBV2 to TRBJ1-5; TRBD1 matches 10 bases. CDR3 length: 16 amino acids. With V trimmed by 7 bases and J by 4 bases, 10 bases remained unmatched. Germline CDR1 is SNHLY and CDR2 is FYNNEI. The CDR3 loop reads CASTSGRDRGNQPQHF. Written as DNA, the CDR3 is TGTGCCAGCACCTCAGGGCGGGACAGGGGAAATCAGCCCCAGCATTTT.

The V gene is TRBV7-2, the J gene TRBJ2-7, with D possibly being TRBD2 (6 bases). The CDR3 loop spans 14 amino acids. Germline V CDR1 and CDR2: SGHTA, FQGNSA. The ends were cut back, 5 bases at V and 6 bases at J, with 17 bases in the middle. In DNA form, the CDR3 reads TGTGCCAGCAGCACACAGGACTATTCTTCCGAGCAGTACTTC. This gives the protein CASSTQDYSSEQYF.

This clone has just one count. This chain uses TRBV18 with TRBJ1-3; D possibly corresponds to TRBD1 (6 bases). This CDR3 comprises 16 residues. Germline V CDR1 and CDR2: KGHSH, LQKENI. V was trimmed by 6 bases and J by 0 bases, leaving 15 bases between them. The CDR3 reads CASSLGQGSSGNTIYF. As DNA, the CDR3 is TGTGCCAGCTCCCTGGGGCAGGGGAGCTCTGGAAACACCATATATTTT.

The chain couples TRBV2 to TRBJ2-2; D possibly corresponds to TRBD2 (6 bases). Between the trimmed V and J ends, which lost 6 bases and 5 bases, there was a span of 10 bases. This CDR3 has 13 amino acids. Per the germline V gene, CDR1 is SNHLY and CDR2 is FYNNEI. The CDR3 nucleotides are TGTGCCAGCAGGGGAGGTAGGACCGGGGAGCTGTTTTTT. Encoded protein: CASRGGRTGELFF.

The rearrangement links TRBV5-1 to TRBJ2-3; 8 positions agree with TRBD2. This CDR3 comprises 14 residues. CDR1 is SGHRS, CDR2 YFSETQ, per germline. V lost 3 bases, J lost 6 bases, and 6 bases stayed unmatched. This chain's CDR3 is CASSSRLALDTQYF. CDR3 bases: TGCGCCAGCAGCTCCCGACTAGCGCTTGATACGCAGTATTTT.

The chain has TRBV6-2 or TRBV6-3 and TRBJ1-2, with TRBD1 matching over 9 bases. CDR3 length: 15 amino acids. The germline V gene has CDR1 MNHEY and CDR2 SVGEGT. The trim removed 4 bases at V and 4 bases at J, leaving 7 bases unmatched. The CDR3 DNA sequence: TGTGCCAGCAGTTTACAGGGGGCTCACTTCTATGGCTACACCTTC. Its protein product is CASSLQGAHFYGYTF.

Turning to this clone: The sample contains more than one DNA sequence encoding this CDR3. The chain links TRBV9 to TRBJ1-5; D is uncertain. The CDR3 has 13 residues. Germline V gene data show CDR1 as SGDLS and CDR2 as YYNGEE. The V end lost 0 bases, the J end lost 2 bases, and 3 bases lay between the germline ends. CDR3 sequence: CASSVAGNQPQHF. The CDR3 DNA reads TGTGCCAGCAGCGTAGCTGGCAATCAGCCCCAGCATTTT.

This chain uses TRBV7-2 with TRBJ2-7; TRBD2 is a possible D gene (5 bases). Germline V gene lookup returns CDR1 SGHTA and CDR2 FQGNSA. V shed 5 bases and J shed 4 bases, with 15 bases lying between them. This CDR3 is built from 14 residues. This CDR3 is CASSQDLSSYEQYF. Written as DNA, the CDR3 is TGTGCCAGCAGCCAGGACTTGTCATCTTACGAGCAGTACTTC.